This T cell receptor (beta chain) was captured by sequencing in a study of blood T cell repertoires in COVID-19. Across the study: COVID-19 samples, acute and convalescent, were from the United States, Italy and Spain.

Per the germline V gene, CDR1 is MDHEN and CDR2 is SYDVKM. CDR3 length: 16 amino acids. Trimming removed 7 bases from V and 4 bases from J, with 20 bases in between. This clone was recorded only once. Authors' processing steps: Reference gene primer amplification gave estimated nucleated cell counts. Sequenced by immunoSEQ multiplex PCR; TCRdb stores in-frame clones only, minus some. That table is the source of V, J and clone size, and D and trimming were worked out from the DNA. The repertoire holds about 140,000 clones, about 70% seen once, with about an eighth in the top ten. J is TRBJ1-3 and V is TRBV28, with D tentatively TRBD1 (5 bases). The receptor was derived from a man older than 75 with acute or convalescent COVID-19. The sequenced sample was peripheral blood. CDR3 sequence (DNA): TGTGCCAGCACCCTCCGGGGGGGGTTTAGGGGAAACACCATATATTTT. Amino acids: CASTLRGGFRGNTIYF.